This TCR beta chain comes out of a study of T cells in localized non-small cell lung cancer. Findings and limits, study-wide: Median about 58 top-100 tumor clones were shared with paired adjacent lung. Clonality of T cells reached its maximum in uninvolved adjacent lung, surpassing tumor.

As regards this clone: Its antigen remains unknown.

Germline CDR1 and CDR2: LNHDA and SQIVND (reference sequence). V lost 5 bases and J 2 bases, leaving 9 bases between the germline ends. The CDR3 has 14 amino acids. The data were produced by immunoSEQ multiplex PCR, yet TCRdb's version contains in-frame clones alone and is incomplete. The sample yields 70,000 or so clones, 70% to 85% seen once. Material: peripheral blood, obtained before any cancer treatment. This chain joins TRBV19 and TRBJ2-2; TRBD2 might be the D (5 bases). The source of this sequence is a female donor of 60 years or more with stage I lung adenocarcinoma. The CDR3 nucleotides read TGTGCCAGTAGTCTGAGGGCCAACACCGGGGAGCTGTTTTTT. As protein: CASSLRANTGELFF.